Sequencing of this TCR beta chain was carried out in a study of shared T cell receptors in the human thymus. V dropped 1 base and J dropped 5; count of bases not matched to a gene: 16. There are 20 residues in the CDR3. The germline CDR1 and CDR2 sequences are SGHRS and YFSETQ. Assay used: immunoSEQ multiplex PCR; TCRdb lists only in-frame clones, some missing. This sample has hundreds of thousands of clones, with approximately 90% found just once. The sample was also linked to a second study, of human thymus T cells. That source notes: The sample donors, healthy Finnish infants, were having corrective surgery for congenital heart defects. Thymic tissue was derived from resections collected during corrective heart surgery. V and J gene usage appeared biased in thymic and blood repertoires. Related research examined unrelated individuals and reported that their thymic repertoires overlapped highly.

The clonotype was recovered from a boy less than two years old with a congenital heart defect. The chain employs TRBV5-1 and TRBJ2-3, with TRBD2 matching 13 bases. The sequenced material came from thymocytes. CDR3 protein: CASSLYGWAWTSGGLDTQYF. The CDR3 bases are TGCGCCAGCAGCTTGTATGGGTGGGCTTGGACTAGCGGGGGCCTAGATACGCAGTATTTT.